The T cell receptor beta chain described here comes from a study of Ad26.COV2.S vaccination and SARS-CoV-2 variants. Libraries were prepared by immunoSEQ multiplex PCR; TCRdb keeps only in-frame clonotypes and omits some of them. The sample holds some 400,000 clones; 75% to 90% are singletons and the top ten take under 2%. The CDR3 runs 14 residues. V gave up 3 bases and J gave up 5 bases, with 8 bases separating them. The germline CDR1 and CDR2 sequences are ENHRY and SYGVKD. Treatment defined: 15 to 20 received Ad26.COV2.S at low or high dose, single or two shots; roughly five received placebo; per-sample allocation not given. Collection of the samples took place on day 63 after the first injection of vaccine or placebo. This Boston cohort included adults aged 18-55 years.

The clonotype was recovered from a person between 18 and 65 years old who received the Ad26.COV2.S COVID-19 vaccine or a placebo. The V call is TRBV10-3, the J call TRBJ2-6; D is possibly TRBD1 (5 bases). The material sequenced was peripheral blood, taken in a trial of Ad26.COV2.S vaccine versus placebo. The CDR3 DNA reads as TGTGCCATCAGTGATCCGGACAGGGCCAACGTCCTGACTTTC. Translation gives CAISDPDRANVLTF.